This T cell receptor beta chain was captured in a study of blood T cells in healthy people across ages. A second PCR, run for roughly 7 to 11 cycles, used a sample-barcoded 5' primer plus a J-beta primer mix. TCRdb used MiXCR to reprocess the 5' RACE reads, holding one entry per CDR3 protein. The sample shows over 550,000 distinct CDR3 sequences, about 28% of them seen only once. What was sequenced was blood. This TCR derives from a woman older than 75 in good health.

DNA of the CDR3: TGCAGTGCTAGAGATTCGGGGGTTAGCACAGATACGCAGTATTTT. It encodes CSARDSGVSTDTQYF. The rearrangement joins TRBV20-1 to TRBJ2-3; maybe TRBD2 (6 bases). Trimming removed 0 bases at V and 0 bases at J, with 10 bases between. This CDR3 comprises 15 residues. Per germline, CDR1 DFQATT and CDR2 SNEGSKA (reference sequence).